Reported below is one TCR beta chain. Antigen unknown. The entry originates in a study of siplizumab effects on memory and regulatory T cells. General study results and limits: Alloreactive clones mapping to unstimulated subsets formed only a minor fraction. Alloreactive sequences from unstimulated CD4+ memory cells fell significantly with siplizumab.

TCR templates, about 10^5 per sample, were assayed. Libraries were prepared by immunoSEQ multiplex PCR; TCRdb keeps only in-frame clonotypes and omits some of them. The profile shows approximately 120,000 clones, just over 90% of them singletons. V lost 4 bases and J lost 0, with 18 bases in between. The CDR3 covers 17 residues. CDR1 and CDR2 (germline): KGHSH, LQKENI. The TCR comes from a human donor in good health. Sequenced sample: non-Treg CD4+ T cells sorted from blood. The chain is built from TRBV18 and TRBJ1-2, with D hard to call. CDR3 sequence: CASSQGTPPSANYGYTF. CDR3 sequence (DNA): TGTGCCAGCTCACAGGGTACTCCTCCATCAGCTAACTATGGCTACACCTTC. Filled out from reference TRBV18 and TRBJ1-2, the complete variable domain reads NAGVMQNPRHLVRRRGQEARLRCSPMKGHSHVYWYRQLPEEGLKFMVYLQKENIIDESGMPKERFSAEFPKEGPSILRIQQVVRGDSAAYFCASSQGTPPSANYGYTFGSGTRLTVV.